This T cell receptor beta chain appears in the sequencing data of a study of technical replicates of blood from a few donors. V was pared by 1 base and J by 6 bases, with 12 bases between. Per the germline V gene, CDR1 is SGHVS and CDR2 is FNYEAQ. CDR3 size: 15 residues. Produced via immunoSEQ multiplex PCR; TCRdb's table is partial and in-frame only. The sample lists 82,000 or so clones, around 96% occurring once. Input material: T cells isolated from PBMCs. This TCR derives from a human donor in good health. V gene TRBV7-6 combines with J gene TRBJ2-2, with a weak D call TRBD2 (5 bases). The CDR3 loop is CASSLDLYGAGELFF. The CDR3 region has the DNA TGTGCCAGCAGCTTAGACCTTTACGGGGCCGGGGAGCTGTTTTTT.